One sample yielded the 2 T cell receptor beta chains listed below, sequenced in a study of T cell changes during pregnancy in multiple sclerosis. Generated by immunoSEQ multiplex PCR, the TCRdb table keeps only in-frame clones and is missing some. The table has about 24,000 clones, 80% to 90% seen once. The source material was CD8+ T cells from peripheral blood mononuclear cells, sampled in the first trimester of pregnancy. The receptors were sampled from a female donor in good health, enrolled as a control in a pregnancy study.

The gene calls are TRBV6-5 and TRBJ1-2; D might be TRBD1 (6 bases). The V end lost 6 bases, the J end lost 8 bases, and 16 bases lay between the germline ends. The CDR3 is 13 residues long. Germline CDR1 MNHEY, CDR2 SVGAGI. The CDR3 protein is CASSPDRFEGYTF. CDR3 DNA sequence: TGTGCCAGCAGCCCCGACAGGTTCGAGGGCTACACCTTC.

The chain has TRBV7-8 and TRBJ2-5, with D unclear. The germline V gene encodes CDR1 SGHVS and CDR2 FQNEAQ. The CDR3 covers 15 residues. The germline V and J ends were trimmed by 3 bases and 3 bases, with 14 bases remaining between them. CDR3 nucleotides: TGTGCCAGCAGCTTTCTTAAGCTGCCCGAAGAGACCCAGTACTTC. Residues: CASSFLKLPEETQYF.